This entry is about one TCR beta chain. Its matching antigen is unknown. The same CDR3 arises from other DNA sequences in this sample as well. Trimming shortened V by 7 bases and J by 4 bases, and 6 bases separated the two germline ends. The CDR3 sequence is 11 residues long. Germline-derived CDR1 and CDR2 are MNHEY and SMNVEV (reference sequence). The PCR was carried out with 60 Vbeta primers and 13 Jbeta primers. Some clones are missing from TCRdb's copy, which holds only in-frame ones; the method was immunoSEQ multiplex PCR. The table lists around 100,000 clones, with 5.5% to 8% in the top ten. These data belong to a study of cytomegalovirus exposure and HLA in healthy donors. Study-level results: Researchers counted over 150 TCR beta chains as cytomegalovirus-associated.

The sequence was obtained from a man aged 40-50 years in good health and CMV-seropositive. Sequencing was done on a sample of PBMCs. This chain joins TRBV27 and TRBJ2-3; unclear D gene. The CDR3 spells CASTRADTQYF. CDR3 DNA: TGTGCCAGCACCCGGGCAGATACGCAGTATTTT.